This TCR beta chain derives from a study of T cells in Graves' hyperthyroidism and ophthalmopathy. PBMCs were obtained from about 9.9 ml fresh peripheral blood. This CDR3 has 14 residues. CDR1 is SNHLY, CDR2 FYNNEI, per germline. This clonotype came up many times. The junction departs from the called germline gene at one end, perhaps through a read error. The investigators amplified TCR beta CDR3 regions from RNA transcripts. HTBI primers were employed in a first-round RT-PCR of the TCR CDR3. TCRdb independently ran MiXCR on the multiplex PCR reads; one entry per CDR3 protein. This table has 400,000 to 500,000 distinct CDR3 sequences, 13% to 15% appearing once.

This clonotype originated in a woman between 18 and 30 years old with Graves' hyperthyroidism. Sequencing used blood. This rearrangement joins TRBV2 to TRBJ2-5; no clear D. CDR3 bases: TGTGCCAGCAGGCCCGGGCCCCCCCTAAGAGGTACGAACTTC. It encodes CASRPGPPLRGTNF.